This TCR beta chain was found in a study of T cell responses to AZD1222 COVID-19 vaccine (dated by TCRdb to the early 2020s). Study-level background: AZD1222 recipients with second doses at about 4 weeks or about 12 weeks were pooled, because spike-specific TCR depth and breadth did not differ between schedules. A total of around 240 trial participants underwent TCR sequencing, of whom more than 200 had received two doses of AZD1222 and approximately 25 had received two doses of the MenACWY control vaccine. Trial participants were enrolled into age subgroups of 18-55, 56-69 and 70-plus years, which contained around 150, 29 and 61 TCR-sequenced participants, respectively. General findings and caveats noted by the study authors: The 56-69-year group was small, and its depth increase did not reach significance, likely because of low power. Because no day 14 peak-response samples were available, the repertoires could be characterized only after the peak T cell response. Spike-specific TCR breadth and depth rose significantly after two AZD1222 doses compared with day 0 and with MenACWY recipients. Reportedly, almost half of the unique spike-specific TCRs recognized epitopes lying outside the regions that are mutated in the B.1.351 and B.1.1.7 variants. Participants were mostly white British and included more females than males, and it was suggested by the authors that clonal diversity may have been underestimated. Conclusions about previously exposed vaccinees are limited, since just 5 to 7 AZD1222 recipients were seropositive for SARS-CoV-2 at baseline. The vaccine-associated CD4 TCRs covered the entire spike protein, and the dominant responses fell in regions 160-218 and 743-854.

According to the study, the label for this sample's time point signals: baseline before first vaccination. The vaccinee samples were drawn from two UK trials, COV001 and COV002, one of which was a single-blind randomized controlled phase 2/3 trial testing AZD1222 (ChAdOx1 nCoV-19) in healthy adults. For TCRbeta chain sequencing, PBMC samples were collected from trial participants at day 0 and at day 28 after the second dose. The CDR3 regions of human TCRbeta chains were analyzed by immunosequencing. Under the source paper's analysis protocol: TCRs in the repertoires were compared against a reference library of SARS-CoV-2-specific TCRs that had been generated with the MIRA antigen-specificity platform. Breadth was defined as the fraction of unique TCRs that were SARS-CoV-2-associated. Depth was defined as the fraction of total T cells that were SARS-CoV-2-associated. Each spike-specific TCR was assigned to its reactive spike region and to a CD4 or CD8 class using the MIRA data. Log10-transformed breadth and depth values were compared by one-way ANOVA with Sidak's multiple comparisons tests. TCRdb's version of the immuneACCESS table is confined to in-frame rearrangements and falls short of the full clone set. An unresolved V gene accounts for under half of the shortfall where checked; the remainder is of unknown origin. V, J and clone size are taken as reported in that table, and D and trimming were inferred from the DNA itself. For this sample there are about 110,000 clones; 90% to 95% appear just once. The top ten clonotypes cover roughly 7% of the sample.

CDR1 and CDR2, per the germline V gene, are LGHNA and YNFKEQ. V is clipped by 0 bases and J by 4 bases, and the sequence between their germline boundaries is 24 bases long. Including the terminal cysteine and phenylalanine, the CDR3 comprises 19 residues. The entry retains the CDR3 DNA only, 57 bases that are in frame from base 1. A note on this clone: Its target antigen remains unknown. Base-call qualities are not available, and no considerably larger clone is one nucleotide away.

The chain is made from TRBV4-2 and TRBJ1-2; the D gene remains uncertain. The material was peripheral blood, obtained on day 0 of AZD1222 vaccination. This sequence was found in an adult in good health. The DNA is as follows: TGTGCCAGCAGCCAAGATCTAAACTGGCTCCTGAACCACTCCTATGGCTACACCTTC. Translation gives CASSQDLNWLLNHSYGYTF.